Listed here are 21 T cell receptor beta chains from one sample, sequenced in a study of blood T cell repertoires in COVID-19. Repertoires were generated with immunoSEQ multiplex PCR, while TCRdb's copy carries only in-frame clones and drops some. The repertoire includes about 130,000 clones, approximately 84% of them detected once, and approximately 20% sits in the top ten. Sample: peripheral blood. These receptors were taken from a woman in her forties or fifties who had recovered from COVID-19.

The chain uses TRBV6-5 and TRBJ2-2; 7 bases are shared with TRBD2. V lost 8 bases to trimming and J lost 1 base; unmatched junction nucleotides: 7. The V gene's germline CDR1 is MNHEY and CDR2 SVGAGI. The CDR3 loop spans 15 amino acids. The DNA of the CDR3 is TGTGCCAGCGGCCTACTAGCGAGGAACACCGGGGAGCTGTTTTTT. Translated: CASGLLARNTGELFF.

The gene calls are TRBV2 and TRBJ2-2; 7 nucleotides align to TRBD1. V was clipped by 8 bases and J by 0 bases; unmatched bases: 9. Looked up from germline, CDR1 is SNHLY and CDR2 is FYNNEI. The CDR3 loop spans 16 amino acids. CDR3 amino acids: CASQAQGTANTGELFF. CDR3 bases: TGTGCCAGCCAGGCCCAAGGGACAGCGAACACCGGGGAGCTGTTTTTT.

The V gene is TRBV7-9, the J gene TRBJ1-4, with a weak D call TRBD1 (6 bases). Germline V gene sequence: CDR1 SEHNR, CDR2 FQNEAQ (reference sequence). This CDR3 spans 15 amino acids. V was cut by 3 bases and J by 10 bases, with 18 bases left in between. CDR3 amino acids: CASSFYRAGVGKLFF. The CDR3 DNA reads TGTGCCAGCAGCTTCTACAGGGCCGGGGTAGGAAAACTGTTTTTT.

At least ten counts were recorded for this clone. In DNA form, the CDR3 reads TGCGCCAGCAGCTCCACAGGGGGGTTTAAGACTGAAGCTTTCTTT. It is translated as CASSSTGGFKTEAFF. The V gene is TRBV5-1, the J gene TRBJ1-1, with 8 nucleotides matching TRBD1. The CDR3 extends over 15 amino acids. CDR1 and CDR2 from the germline V gene are SGHRS and YFSETQ. The trim removed 3 bases at V and 5 bases at J, leaving 9 bases unmatched. The full variable domain, with the rest looked up from reference TRBV5-1 and TRBJ1-1, is KAGVTQTPRYLIKTRGQQVTLSCSPISGHRSVSWYQQTPGQGLQFLFEYFSETQRNKGNFPGRFSGRQFSNSRSEMNVSTLELGDSALYLCASSSTGGFKTEAFFGQGTRLTVV.

The V call is TRBV7-2, the J call TRBJ2-5, with TRBD1 matching 9 bases. V gave up 6 bases and J gave up 5 bases; unmatched junction bases: 7. CDR1 and CDR2 (germline): SGHTA, FQGNSA. The CDR3 loop spans 14 amino acids. The DNA of the CDR3 is TGTGCCAGCAGTTACAACAGGGGGCGGGAGACCCAGTACTTC. It specifies CASSYNRGRETQYF.

This clone has more than one count but fewer than ten. This rearrangement joins TRBV27 to TRBJ2-3; 8 bases match TRBD2. This CDR3 has 15 amino acids. Germline CDR1 MNHEY, CDR2 SMNVEV (reference sequence). V trimming: 4 bases; J trimming: 4 bases; junction bases outside the gene matches: 7. The CDR3 is CASSSGIGRADTQYF. CDR3 DNA sequence: TGTGCCAGCAGTTCAGGGATCGGGAGGGCAGATACGCAGTATTTT.

The J gene is TRBJ1-2, the V gene TRBV2; TRBD1 matches 12 bases. The J segment lost 7 bases and the V segment lost 6 bases, leaving 6 bases of the junction unmatched. The CDR3 is 14 amino acids. CDR1 and CDR2 (germline): SNHLY, FYNNEI. In nucleotides, the CDR3 is TGTGCCAGCAGGCAGGGACAGGGGGCTGGTGGCTACACCTTC. Translation gives CASRQGQGAGGYTF. Variable domain in full (rest from reference TRBV2 and TRBJ1-2): EPEVTQTPSHQVTQMGQEVILRCVPISNHLYFYWYRQILGQKVEFLVSFYNNEISEKSEIFDDQFSVERPDGSNFTLKIRSTKLEDSAMYFCASRQGQGAGGYTFGSGTRLTVV.

The sample holds one count of this clone. The chain recombines TRBV5-5 with TRBJ1-2; D is unclear. V dropped 0 bases and J dropped 4 bases, with 7 bases sitting between them. The germline V gene encodes CDR1 SGHKS and CDR2 YYEKEE (reference sequence). CDR3 length: 13 residues. CDR3 sequence: CASSLGRVYGYTF. The CDR3 DNA reads TGTGCCAGCAGCTTGGGGCGGGTCTATGGCTACACCTTC.

This chain uses TRBV2 with TRBJ2-1; D not certain. V lost 7 bases and J 8 bases, leaving 15 bases between the germline ends. The CDR3 is 13 amino acids. Germline V gene lookup returns CDR1 SNHLY and CDR2 FYNNEI. CDR3 loop: CASTPLEQHEQFF. In nucleotides, the CDR3 is TGTGCCAGCACCCCCCTAGAGCAGCATGAGCAGTTCTTC.

This clone showed up just once. The V call is TRBV5-1, the J call TRBJ1-2, with 9 bases aligning to TRBD1. Germline trimming cut 0 bases from V and 4 bases from J; bases unmatched to any gene: 4. This CDR3 is 15 amino acids long. CDR1 is SGHRS, CDR2 YFSETQ, per germline. The CDR3 is CASSLDLGQGYGYTF. The CDR3 DNA follows: TGCGCCAGCAGCTTGGACTTGGGACAGGGCTATGGCTACACCTTC.

This chain links TRBV19 with TRBJ2-3; D unclear. CDR1 and CDR2 (germline): LNHDA, SQIVND (reference sequence). Trimming left V 5 bases short and J 6 bases short, with 9 bases between. The CDR3 is made up of 12 amino acids. The CDR3 coding sequence is TGTGCCAGTAGTGCAGGAAGGGATACGCAGTATTTT. It yields the protein CASSAGRDTQYF.

This chain connects TRBV5-1 to TRBJ2-2; 8 bases match TRBD2. Germline loops: CDR1 SGHRS, CDR2 YFSETQ. V lost 2 bases to trimming and J lost 4 bases; unmatched junction nucleotides: 7. The CDR3 is 16 residues long. In nucleotides, the CDR3 is TGCGCCAGCAGCTTCACGGGGGGGGGACCCACCGGGGAGCTGTTTTTT. This codes for CASSFTGGGPTGELFF.

The DNA for the CDR3 is TGCAGCGTTGCCCCCGGAGATACGCAGTATTTT. It translates to CSVAPGDTQYF. The chain links TRBV29-1 to TRBJ2-3; D remains ambiguous. The CDR3 is made up of 11 amino acids. Per the germline V gene, CDR1 is SQVTM and CDR2 is ANQGSEA. Trimming took 4 bases from V and 5 from J, leaving 7 bases between them.

J is TRBJ1-5 and V is TRBV10-3; the D gene is possibly TRBD1 (5 bases). The length of the CDR3 is 15 residues. Germline V gene sequence: CDR1 ENHRY, CDR2 SYGVKD. V gave up 3 bases and J gave up 1 base, with 10 bases separating them. Here the CDR3 reads CAISDRVGSNQPQHF. Written as DNA, the CDR3 is TGTGCCATCAGTGACAGGGTTGGGAGCAATCAGCCCCAGCATTTT.

V gene TRBV7-2 combines with J gene TRBJ2-7; 8 bases are shared with TRBD2. Looked up from germline, CDR1 is SGHTA and CDR2 is FQGNSA. This CDR3 has 14 residues. V lost 2 bases and J lost 6; bases outside the gene matches: 6. The CDR3 is CASSLLAGRSEQYF. CDR3 nucleotide sequence: TGTGCCAGCAGCTTATTAGCGGGACGGAGCGAGCAGTACTTC.

This clone was found once. The chain is built from TRBV15 and TRBJ2-1, with D unclear. Germline V gives CDR1 LNHNV, CDR2 YYDKDF (reference sequence). V was shortened by 0 bases and J by 6 bases, with 15 bases between the two germline ends. The CDR3 length is 16 residues. CDR3 sequence: CATSRDLAGAGNEQFF. CDR3 nucleotides: TGTGCCACCAGCAGAGATCTGGCAGGTGCAGGCAATGAGCAGTTCTTC.

The J gene is TRBJ1-1, the V gene TRBV28; 7 bases match TRBD1. This CDR3 comprises 13 residues. V gave up 9 bases and J gave up 1 base; unmatched junction bases: 5. The germline CDR1 and CDR2 sequences are MDHEN and SYDVKM. CDR3 sequence (DNA): TGTGCCAGTTGGGACAGCAGGAACACTGAAGCTTTCTTT. It is translated as CASWDSRNTEAFF.

V and J are TRBV5-1 and TRBJ2-2; 8 bases match TRBD1. The CDR3 has 15 amino acids. J was trimmed by 4 bases and V by 3 bases; bases with no gene match: 5. CDR1 is SGHRS, CDR2 YFSETQ, per germline. The CDR3 here is CASSSDRAGTGELFF. DNA for the CDR3: TGCGCCAGCAGCTCGGACAGGGCGGGCACCGGGGAGCTGTTTTTT.

This clone came up a few times. The chain uses TRBV11-1 and TRBJ1-2; 9 bases line up with TRBD1. V was clipped by 5 bases and J by 4 bases; unmatched bases: 8. This CDR3 contains 15 residues. Per germline, CDR1 SGHAT and CDR2 FQDESV (reference sequence). CDR3 region: CASSQSGQGFYGYTF. CDR3 nucleotide sequence: TGTGCCAGCAGCCAATCGGGACAGGGTTTCTATGGCTACACCTTC.

The genes are TRBV7-6 and TRBJ2-1; maybe TRBD1 (6 bases). Trimming took off 5 bases at V and 5 bases at J, with 10 bases between the two ends. This CDR3 spans 13 amino acids. Germline CDR1 is SGHVS and CDR2 is FNYEAQ. Here the CDR3 DNA reads TGTGCCAGCAGCGGGGGCCGGAACAATGAGCAGTTCTTC. Encoded protein: CASSGGRNNEQFF.

The J gene is TRBJ1-2, the V gene TRBV25-1; maybe TRBD1 (5 bases). CDR1 and CDR2 from the germline V gene are MGHDK and SYGVNS. The CDR3 runs 11 residues. Trimming took 7 bases from V and 2 from J, leaving 5 bases between them. The CDR3 nucleotides read TGTGCCAGCAAGGGGAACTATGGCTACACCTTC. It translates to CASKGNYGYTF.